This TCR beta chain came from a study of blood T cell repertoires in COVID-19. The CDR3 consists of 14 residues. CDR1 is LNHDA and CDR2 is SQIVND in the germline V gene (reference sequence). V lost 5 bases to trimming and J lost 0 bases; unmatched junction nucleotides: 3. This clone has only a few counts. Clones were sequenced by immunoSEQ multiplex PCR, and TCRdb holds only the in-frame ones, with some missing. The table lists roughly 95,000 clones, over 80% of them singletons, with 15% to 20% in the top ten. The receptor comes from an elderly man with acute or convalescent COVID-19. The specimen was peripheral blood. The chain has TRBV19 and TRBJ2-7, with 8 bases fitting TRBD1. CDR3 sequence (DNA): TGTGCCAGTAGTCAGGGACAGGTCTCCTACGAGCAGTACTTC. Translation: CASSQGQVSYEQYF. Complete variable domain (other parts from reference TRBV19 and TRBJ2-7): DGGITQSPKYLFRKEGQNVTLSCEQNLNHDAMYWYRQDPGQGLRLIYYSQIVNDFQKGDIAEGYSVSREKKESFPLTVTSAQKNPTAFYLCASSQGQVSYEQYFGPGTRLTVT.